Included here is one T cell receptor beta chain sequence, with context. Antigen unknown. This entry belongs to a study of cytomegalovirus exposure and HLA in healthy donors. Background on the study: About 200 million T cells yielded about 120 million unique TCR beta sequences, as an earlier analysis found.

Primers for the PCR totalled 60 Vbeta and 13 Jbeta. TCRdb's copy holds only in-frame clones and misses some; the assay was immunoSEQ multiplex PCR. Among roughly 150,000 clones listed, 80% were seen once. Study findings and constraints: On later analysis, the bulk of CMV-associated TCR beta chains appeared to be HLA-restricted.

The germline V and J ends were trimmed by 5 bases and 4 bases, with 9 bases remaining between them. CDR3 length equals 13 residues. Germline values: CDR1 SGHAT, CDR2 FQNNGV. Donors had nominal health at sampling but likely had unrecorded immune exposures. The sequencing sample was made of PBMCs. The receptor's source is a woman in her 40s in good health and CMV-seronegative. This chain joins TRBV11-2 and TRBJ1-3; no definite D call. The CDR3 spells CASSPRVGNTIYF. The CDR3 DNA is TGTGCCAGCAGCCCGAGGGTCGGAAACACCATATATTTT.